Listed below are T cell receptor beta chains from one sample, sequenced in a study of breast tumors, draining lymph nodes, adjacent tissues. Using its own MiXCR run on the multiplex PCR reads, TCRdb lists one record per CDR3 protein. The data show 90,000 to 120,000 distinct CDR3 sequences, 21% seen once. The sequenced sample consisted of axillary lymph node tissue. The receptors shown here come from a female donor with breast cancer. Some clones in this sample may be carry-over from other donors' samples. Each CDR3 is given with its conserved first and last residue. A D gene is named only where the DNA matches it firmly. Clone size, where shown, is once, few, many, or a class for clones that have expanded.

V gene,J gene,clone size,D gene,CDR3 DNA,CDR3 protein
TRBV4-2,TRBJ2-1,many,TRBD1,TGTGCCAGCAGCCCCGGGGACAGCCATCGCCACAATGAGCAGTTCTTC,CASSPGDSHRHNEQFF
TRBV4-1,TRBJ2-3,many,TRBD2,TGCGCCAGCAGCCCCTATCCGGGAGGGACAGATACGCAGTATTTT,CASSPYPGGTDTQYF
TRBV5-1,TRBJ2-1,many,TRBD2,TGCGCCAGCAGCTTGGCGGGGGGGGCCGGGAATGAGCAGTTCTTC,CASSLAGGAGNEQFF
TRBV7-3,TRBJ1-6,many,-,TGTGCCAGCAGCTTATATGGGCAGGATAATTCACCCCTCCACTTT,CASSLYGQDNSPLHF
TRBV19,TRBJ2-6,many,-,TGTGCCAGTAGTATGGGAACAGGGACTTCTGGGGCCAACGTCCTGACTTTC,CASSMGTGTSGANVLTF
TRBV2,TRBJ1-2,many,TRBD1,TGTGCCAGCAGTGACACAGGGGGCGTAAACTATGGCTACACCTTC,CASSDTGGVNYGYTF
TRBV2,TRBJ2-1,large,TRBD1,TGTGCCAATACCGGGACAGGGTTCAATGAGCAGTTCTTC,CANTGTGFNEQFF
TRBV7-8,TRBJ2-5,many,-,TGTGCCAGCAGCTTAGCGCGGGGGGGACAGGGGATGGAGACCCAGTACTTC,CASSLARGGQGMETQYF
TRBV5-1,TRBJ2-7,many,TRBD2,TGCGCCAGCAGCTTGAGTAGCGGGATTTCCTACGAGCAGTACTTC,CASSLSSGISYEQYF
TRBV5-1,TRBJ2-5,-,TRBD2,TGCGCCAACAGCGGCGGACTAGCGGGCCAAGAGACCCAGTACTTC,CANSGGLAGQETQYF
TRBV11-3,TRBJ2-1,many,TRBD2,TGTGCCAGCAGCTTCCGGGGGGGAGACAATGAGCAGTTCTTC,CASSFRGGDNEQFF
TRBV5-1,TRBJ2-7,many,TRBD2,TGCGCCAGCAGCTTGGCACTCGGGACTAGCGCCTCCTACGAGCAGTACTTC,CASSLALGTSASYEQYF
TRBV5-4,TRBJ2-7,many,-,TGTGCCAGCAGCTTGGATGTCAGCATCTACGAGCAGTACTTC,CASSLDVSIYEQYF
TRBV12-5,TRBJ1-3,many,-,TGTGCTAGTGGCCTCTCCCTAGGGACGGGCGGAAACACCATATATTTT,CASGLSLGTGGNTIYF
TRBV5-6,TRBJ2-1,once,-,TGTGCCAGCAGCTTGGTTGGGGGGGGCACAAGAAACTACAATGAGCAGTTCTTC,CASSLVGGGTRNYNEQFF
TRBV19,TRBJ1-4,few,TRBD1,TGTGCCAGTAGTCCAGGCGACAGGGGTTTTGAAAAACTGTTTTTT,CASSPGDRGFEKLFF
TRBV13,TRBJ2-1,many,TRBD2,TGTGCCAGCAGTGATTCCGCTAGCGGGAACTACAATGAGCAGTTCTTC,CASSDSASGNYNEQFF
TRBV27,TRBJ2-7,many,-,TGTGCCAGCAGCCTCACGACGGGCTACGAGCAGTACTTC,CASSLTTGYEQYF
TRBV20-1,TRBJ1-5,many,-,TGCAGTGCCCGGGACCTAAAAACGGGTCAGCCCCAGCATTTT,CSARDLKTGQPQHF
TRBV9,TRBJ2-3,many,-,TGTGCCAGCAGCTCCGCGGAGACAGATACGCAGTATTTT,CASSSAETDTQYF
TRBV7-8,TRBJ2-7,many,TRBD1,TGTGCCAGCAGCTTATTAGAGGGGACAGGGCTTTGGGAGCAGTACTTC,CASSLLEGTGLWEQYF
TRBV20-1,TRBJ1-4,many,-,TGCAGTGCTTTTGAGCCTCATAATGAAAAACTGTTTTTT,CSAFEPHNEKLFF
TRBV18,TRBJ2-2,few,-,TGTGCCAGCTCACGCTCGGGCGGGGAGCTGTTTTTT,CASSRSGGELFF
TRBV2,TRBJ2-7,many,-,TGTGCCAGCGATCTGGCAGGGAACTACGAGCAGTACTTC,CASDLAGNYEQYF
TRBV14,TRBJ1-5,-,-,TGTGCCAGCCTACCCGGGTGGACTCAGCCCCAGCATTTT,CASLPGWTQPQHF
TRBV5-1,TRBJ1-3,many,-,TGCGCCAGCAGCCTAGACTCTGAAGGAAACACCATATATTTT,CASSLDSEGNTIYF
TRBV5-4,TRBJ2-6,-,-,TGTGCCAGCAGTTTACCAAACTCTGGGGCCAACGTCCTGACTTTC,CASSLPNSGANVLTF
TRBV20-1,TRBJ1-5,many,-,TGCAGTGCTAGTCCCCCCGCCGGGGACGCCCTCAATCAGCCCCAGCATTTT,CSASPPAGDALNQPQHF
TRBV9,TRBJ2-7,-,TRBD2,TGTGCCAGCAGCGCCAGACTAGCGGGCCACGAGCAGTACTTC,CASSARLAGHEQYF
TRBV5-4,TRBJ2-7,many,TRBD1,TGTGCCAGCAGCTTAGGGACAGGGGCCTACGAGCAGTACTTC,CASSLGTGAYEQYF
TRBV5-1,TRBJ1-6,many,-,TGCGCCAGCAGCCACGGGACAAATAATTCACCCCTCCACTTT,CASSHGTNNSPLHF
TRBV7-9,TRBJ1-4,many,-,TGTGCCAGCAGCTTAGAGAGGATTCGGGCTAATGAAAAACTGTTTTTT,CASSLERIRANEKLFF
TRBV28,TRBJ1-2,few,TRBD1,TGTGCCAGCAGTCTGAGACAGGGGGGTAACTATGGCTACACCTTC,CASSLRQGGNYGYTF
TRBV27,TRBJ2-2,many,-,TGTGCCAGCAGTTTAAGGCGAAACACCGGGGAGCTGTTTTTT,CASSLRRNTGELFF
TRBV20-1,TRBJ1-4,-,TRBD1,TGCAGTGCCCCGGACAGGAACACAAAACTGTTTTTT,CSAPDRNTKLFF
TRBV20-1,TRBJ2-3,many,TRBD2,TGCAGTGCTAGAGGGCTAGCGGGGATCTCTAGCACAGATACGCAGTATTTT,CSARGLAGISSTDTQYF
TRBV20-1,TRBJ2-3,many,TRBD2,TGCAGTGCCCTGGGACTAGCGGGAGGGGACACAGATACGCAGTATTTT,CSALGLAGGDTDTQYF
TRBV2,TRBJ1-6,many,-,TGTGCCAGCAGGGGCCCCGGTGGGGGGAGGAATTCACCCCTCCACTTT,CASRGPGGGRNSPLHF
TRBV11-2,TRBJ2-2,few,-,TGTGCCAGCAGCGCTAACTTAAACACCGGGGAGCTGTTTTTT,CASSANLNTGELFF
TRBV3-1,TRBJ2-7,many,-,TGTGCCAGCAGCCAAGTCCCCCACGAGCAGTACTTC,CASSQVPHEQYF
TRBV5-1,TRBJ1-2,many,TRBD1,TGCGCCAGCAGCTTGGCAATGGGACAGGTTCACTATGGCTACACCTTC,CASSLAMGQVHYGYTF
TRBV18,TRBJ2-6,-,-,TGTGCCAGCTCGCTGTCAAACTCTGGGGCCAACGCCCTGACTTTC,CASSLSNSGANALTF
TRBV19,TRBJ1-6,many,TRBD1,TGTGCCAGTAGTTCCCACAGGGGCTCGAATTCACCCCTCCACTTT,CASSSHRGSNSPLHF
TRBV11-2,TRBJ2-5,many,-,TGTGCCAGCAGCCGATCCGGGGGCGGGGAGACCCAGTACTTC,CASSRSGGGETQYF
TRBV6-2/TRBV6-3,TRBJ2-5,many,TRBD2,TGTGCCAGCGGAGGACTAGCGGGGCCCCAAGAGACCCAGTACTTC,CASGGLAGPQETQYF
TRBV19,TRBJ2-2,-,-,TGTGCCAGTAGCCTCGGACTACCCAACACCGGGGAGCTGTTTTTT,CASSLGLPNTGELFF
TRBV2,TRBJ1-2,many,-,TGTGCCAGCAGTGAAGTGCTCGAGGGAGGCTACACCTTC,CASSEVLEGGYTF
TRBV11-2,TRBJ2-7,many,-,TGTGCCAGCAGCTTGGGACAAGCTTACTACGAGCAGTACTTC,CASSLGQAYYEQYF
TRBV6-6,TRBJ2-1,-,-,TGTGCCAGCAGAGGACAGCTGAACGACAATGAGCAGTTCTTC,CASRGQLNDNEQFF